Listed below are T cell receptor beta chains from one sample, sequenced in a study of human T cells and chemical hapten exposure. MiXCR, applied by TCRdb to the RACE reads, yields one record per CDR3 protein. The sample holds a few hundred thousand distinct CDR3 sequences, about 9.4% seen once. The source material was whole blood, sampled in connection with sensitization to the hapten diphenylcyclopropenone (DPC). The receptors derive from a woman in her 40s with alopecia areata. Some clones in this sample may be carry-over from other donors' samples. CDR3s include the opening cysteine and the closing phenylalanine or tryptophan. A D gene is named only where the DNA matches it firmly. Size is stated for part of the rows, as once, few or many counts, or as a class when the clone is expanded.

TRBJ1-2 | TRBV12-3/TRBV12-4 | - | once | TGTGCCAGCAGTTTAGCTGTGGAGTATGGCTACACCTTC | CASSLAVEYGYTF
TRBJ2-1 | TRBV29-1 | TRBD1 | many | TGCAGCGTTGTCTCGGGACAGGGGGTTGGCAATGAGCAGTTCTTC | CSVVSGQGVGNEQFF
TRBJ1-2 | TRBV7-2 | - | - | TGTGCCAGCAGCGCCACAAGGAACTATGGCTACACCTTC | CASSATRNYGYTF
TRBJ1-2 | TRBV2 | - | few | TGTGCCAGCAGTGAACAGTTAGGGGATGGCTACACCTTC | CASSEQLGDGYTF
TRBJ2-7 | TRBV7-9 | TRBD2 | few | TGTGCCAGCAGCTTAGCGGAAACTTTTTCTAGCGGGATCTACGAGCAGTACTTC | CASSLAETFSSGIYEQYF
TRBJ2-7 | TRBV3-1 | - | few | TGTGCCAGCAGCCGGACACGTCAGACCTACGAGCAGTACTTC | CASSRTRQTYEQYF
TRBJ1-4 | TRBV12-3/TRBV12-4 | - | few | TGTGCCAGCAGACCGGGTACTAATGAAAAACTGTTTTTT | CASRPGTNEKLFF
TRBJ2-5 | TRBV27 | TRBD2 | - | TGTGCCAGCAGTCCTCGAATAGCGGGAGTGGAGACCCAGTACTTC | CASSPRIAGVETQYF
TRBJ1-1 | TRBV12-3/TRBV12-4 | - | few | TGTGCCAGCAGTTTAGGGGCAGCCAACACTGAAGCTTTCTTT | CASSLGAANTEAFF
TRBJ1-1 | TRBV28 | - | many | TGTGCCAGCACAGGTGGTGGCACTGAAGCTTTCTTT | CASTGGGTEAFF
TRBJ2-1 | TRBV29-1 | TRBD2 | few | TGCAGCGTGGGACTAGCCCATGAGCAGTTCTTC | CSVGLAHEQFF
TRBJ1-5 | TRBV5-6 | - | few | TGTGCCAGCAGCTGGGGACACTCACCGGGTCAGCCCCAGCATTTT | CASSWGHSPGQPQHF
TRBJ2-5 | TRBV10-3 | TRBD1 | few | TGTGCCATCAGGGGGGACAGGGACCAAGAGACCCAGTACTTC | CAIRGDRDQETQYF
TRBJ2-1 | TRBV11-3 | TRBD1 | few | TGTGCCAGCAGCTTAATCGGACAGGGTATCGACGAGCAGTTCTTC | CASSLIGQGIDEQFF
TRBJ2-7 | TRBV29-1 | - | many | TGCAGCGTTGCAGGGGCGGGGTACGAGCAGTACTTC | CSVAGAGYEQYF
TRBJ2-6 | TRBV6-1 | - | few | TGTGCCAGTATAGCCCTCTCTGGGGCCAACGTCCTGACTTTC | CASIALSGANVLTF
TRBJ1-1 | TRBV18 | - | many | TGTGCCAGCTCACCGGTCGGGACCATGAACACTGAAGCTTTCTTT | CASSPVGTMNTEAFF
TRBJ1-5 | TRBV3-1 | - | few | TGTGCCAGCAGCCAAGTCTTTGGGGTGAGTCAGCCCCAGCATTTT | CASSQVFGVSQPQHF
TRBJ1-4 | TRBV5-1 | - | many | TGCGCCAGCAGCGTCCGGGATGTCGAAAAACTGTTTTTT | CASSVRDVEKLFF
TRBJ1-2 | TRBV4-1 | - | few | TGCGCCAGCAGCCAAGATCCGGCAGGGGAGTATGGCTACACCTTC | CASSQDPAGEYGYTF
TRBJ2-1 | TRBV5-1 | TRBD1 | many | TGCGCCAGCAGCCAGGGGGACGGAGCCTACAATGAGCAGTTCTTC | CASSQGDGAYNEQFF
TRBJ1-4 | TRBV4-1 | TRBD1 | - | TGCGCCAGCAGCCAACCCGACAGGGATTCCGAAAAACTGTTTTTT | CASSQPDRDSEKLFF
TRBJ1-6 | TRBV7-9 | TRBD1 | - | TGTGCCAGCAGCTCAGGGGGCAACTATAATTCACCCCTCCACTTT | CASSSGGNYNSPLHF
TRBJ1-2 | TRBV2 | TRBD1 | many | TGTGCCAAAGACAGACAGGGGGCAAACTATGGCTACACCTTC | CAKDRQGANYGYTF
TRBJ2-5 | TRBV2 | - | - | TGTGCCGGTAAACGGGACATTCAAGAGACCCAGTACTTC | CAGKRDIQETQYF
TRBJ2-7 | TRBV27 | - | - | TGTGCCAGCAGGAGTTACTACGAGCAGTACTTC | CASRSYYEQYF
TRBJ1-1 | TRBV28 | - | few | TGTGCCAGCAGTTTCGCTCACACTGAAGCTTTCTTT | CASSFAHTEAFF
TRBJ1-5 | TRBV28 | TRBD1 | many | TGTGCCAGCAGTTTAACCCGGGGACAGGGAGATGGGAGCAATCAGCCCCAGCATTTT | CASSLTRGQGDGSNQPQHF
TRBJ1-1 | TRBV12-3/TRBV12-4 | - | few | TGTGCCAGCAGTTTAGGCGGGGCGGACACTGAAGCTTTCTTT | CASSLGGADTEAFF
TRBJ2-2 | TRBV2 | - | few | TGTGCCAGCAGTGATAGGGACTCGAACACCGGGGAGCTGTTTTTT | CASSDRDSNTGELFF
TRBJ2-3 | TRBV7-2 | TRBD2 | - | TGTGCCAGCAGCTTAGCTGCCACCGGGACTAGCGGGAGCGCAGATACGCAGTATTTT | CASSLAATGTSGSADTQYF
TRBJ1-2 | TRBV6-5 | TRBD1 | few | TGTGCCAGCAGTCGGGACAGGGGCTATGGCTACACCTTC | CASSRDRGYGYTF
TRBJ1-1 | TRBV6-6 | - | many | TGTGCCAGCAGCTCCCCTGAAGCTTTCTTT | CASSSPEAFF
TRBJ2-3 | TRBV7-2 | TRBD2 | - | TGTGCCAGCAGCCCCTGGACTAGCGAATCAATAGATACGCAGTATTTT | CASSPWTSESIDTQYF
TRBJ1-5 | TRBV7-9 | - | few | TGTGCCAGCAGCTTAGCAGGGTATCAGCCCCAGCATTTT | CASSLAGYQPQHF
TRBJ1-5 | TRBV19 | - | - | TGTGCCAGTAGTGGGCCCTTGCAGCCCCAGCATTTT | CASSGPLQPQHF
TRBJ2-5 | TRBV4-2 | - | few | TGTGCCAGCAGCCAAGCGTCCGCTGAGACCCAGTACTTC | CASSQASAETQYF
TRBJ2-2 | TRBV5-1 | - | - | TGCGCCAGCAGCTTGGTGGGCGTGTCGAACACCGGGGAGCTGTTTTTT | CASSLVGVSNTGELFF
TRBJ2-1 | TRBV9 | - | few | TGTGCCAGCAGCGTCACAGGGATTCAGAATGAGCAGTTCTTC | CASSVTGIQNEQFF
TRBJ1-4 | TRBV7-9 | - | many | TGTGCCAGCAGCCCCTCAATGGCTAATGAAAAACTGTTTTTT | CASSPSMANEKLFF
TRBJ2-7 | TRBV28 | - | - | TGTGCCAGCAGTTTCTCAGGGGACGAGCAGTACTTC | CASSFSGDEQYF
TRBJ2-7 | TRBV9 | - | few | TGTGCCAGCATTACTACTGAAACAGGCGCCTACGATCAGTACTTC | CASITTETGAYDQYF
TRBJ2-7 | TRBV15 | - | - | TGTGCCACCAGCAGAGATCAAGGGGCCCTGGACGAGCAGTACTTC | CATSRDQGALDEQYF
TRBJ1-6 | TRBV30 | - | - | TGTGCCTGGAGGGAACCCTCGGGACGGGGTGAGACTTCACCCCTCCACTTT | CAWREPSGRGETSPLHF
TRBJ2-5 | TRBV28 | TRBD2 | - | TGTGCCAGCAGTTTCAAACTAGCGGGAGGGTTCCAAGAGACCCAGTACTTC | CASSFKLAGGFQETQYF
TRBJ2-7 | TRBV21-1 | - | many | TGTGCCAGCAGCAAAGTGGGGGACAGGGCCTACGAGCAGTACTTC | CASSKVGDRAYEQYF
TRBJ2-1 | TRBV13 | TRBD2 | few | TGTGCCAGCAGCTTAAGGCTAGCGGACAACAATGAGCAGTTCTTC | CASSLRLADNNEQFF
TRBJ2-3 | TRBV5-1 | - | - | TGCGCCAGCAGCTTGGAACCCAGGGCTGATACGCAGTATTTT | CASSLEPRADTQYF
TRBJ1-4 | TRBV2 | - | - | TGTGCCAGCAGTGAAGAGGCCGGGGCCTCAGAGCTGTTTTTT | CASSEEAGASELFF
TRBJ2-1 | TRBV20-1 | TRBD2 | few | TGCAGTGCCCGAGGGGGCGGGAGGGGCTACAATGAGCAGTTCTTC | CSARGGGRGYNEQFF
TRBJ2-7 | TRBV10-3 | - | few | TGTGCCATCAGAGGGGCGGACGCCTCCTACGAGCAGTACTTC | CAIRGADASYEQYF
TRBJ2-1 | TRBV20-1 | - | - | TGCAGTGCTCTTAAAGGGGGGAGCTTCTACAATGAGCAGTTCTTC | CSALKGGSFYNEQFF
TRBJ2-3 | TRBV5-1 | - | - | TGCGCCAGCACCGACTCGGCAGATACGCAGTATTTT | CASTDSADTQYF
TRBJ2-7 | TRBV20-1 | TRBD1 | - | TGCAGTGCGCGGACAGGTGGGAACTCCTACGAGCAGTACTTC | CSARTGGNSYEQYF
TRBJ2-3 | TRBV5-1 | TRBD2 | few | TGCGCCAGCAGCTCGTCCGGCAATCTAGCGGGGTGGAATACGCAGTATTTT | CASSSSGNLAGWNTQYF